The 8 T cell receptor beta chains below come from one sample, sequenced in a study of blood T cells in healthy people across ages. A second about 6 to 12 cycle PCR used barcoded and J-beta primers. TCRdb analysed the 5' RACE reads with MiXCR anew, one entry per CDR3 protein. The sample holds approximately 1,000,000 distinct CDR3 sequences; approximately 38% are singletons and the top ten take 13%. The specimen sequenced was blood. Receptors originate from a man aged 18 to 30 in good health.

This clonotype was seen a few times. This rearrangement joins TRBV6-2 or TRBV6-3 to TRBJ1-6; TRBD1 agrees at 10 bases. CDR1 and CDR2 from the germline V gene are MNHEY and SVGEGT. CDR3 length equals 16 residues. V gave up 7 bases and J gave up 4 bases; unmatched junction bases: 7. CDR3 protein: CASKKGDRGYNSPLHF. The CDR3 DNA is TGTGCCAGCAAGAAAGGGGACAGGGGATATAATTCACCCCTCCACTTT.

This chain uses TRBV3-1 with TRBJ1-5; the D gene is possibly TRBD1 (5 bases). CDR3 length: 14 amino acids. The V gene's germline CDR1 is LGHDT and CDR2 YNNKEL (reference sequence). V was clipped by 4 bases and J by 5 bases, with 12 bases between them. CDR3 loop: CASSLRQTDQPQHF. In DNA form, the CDR3 reads TGTGCCAGCAGCCTCAGACAGACAGATCAGCCCCAGCATTTT.

The chain has TRBV28 and TRBJ1-2; D uncertain. The V gene lost 4 bases and the J gene lost 6 bases, with 15 bases spanning the gap. Germline values: CDR1 MDHEN, CDR2 SYDVKM. The length of the CDR3 is 14 residues. The CDR3 spells CASSWYRIKDGYTF. The CDR3 DNA is TGTGCCAGCAGTTGGTATCGGATTAAGGATGGCTACACCTTC.

This clonotype was picked up one time. This may be a read error: a much more frequent sequence differs by one nucleotide. The rearrangement joins TRBV5-1 to TRBJ1-1, with D unresolved. Trimming pared 5 bases from V and 7 bases from J, leaving 9 bases between. Per the germline V gene, CDR1 is SGHRS and CDR2 is YFSETQ. This CDR3 is built from 11 residues. CDR3 DNA sequence: TGCGCCAGCAGGGGAGAAAATGAAGCTTTCTTT. The encoded protein is CASRGENEAFF.

This clonotype has only a few counts. The V gene is TRBV9, the J gene TRBJ2-1; TRBD1 aligns across 8 bases. In germline, CDR1 is SGDLS, CDR2 YYNGEE. This CDR3 spans 15 amino acids. V was clipped by 10 bases and J by 0 bases; unmatched bases: 9. CDR3 DNA sequence: TGTGCCGGGTCCACCGGGACAGGCTCCTACAATGAGCAGTTCTTC. Amino acid sequence: CAGSTGTGSYNEQFF.

V usage is TRBV7-8 and J usage is TRBJ1-1, with D unresolved. Trimming took 1 base from V and 0 from J, leaving 6 bases between them. The germline gives CDR1 SGHVS, CDR2 FQNEAQ. This CDR3 is 14 amino acids long. CDR3 bases: TGTGCCAGCAGCTTAGAAACGATGAACACTGAAGCTTTCTTT. This codes for CASSLETMNTEAFF.

The V call is TRBV20-1, the J call TRBJ2-3; 12 nucleotides agree with TRBD2. Looked up from germline, CDR1 is DFQATT and CDR2 is SNEGSKA (reference sequence). This CDR3 spans 16 amino acids. V lost 7 bases, J lost 0 bases, and 8 bases stayed unmatched. The CDR3 DNA reads TGCAGTGTCAACCTAGCGGGGGGGGCCAGCACAGATACGCAGTATTTT. This codes for CSVNLAGGASTDTQYF.

The chain carries TRBV20-1 and TRBJ1-1, with TRBD1 as a possible D gene (6 bases). The germline V gene has CDR1 DFQATT and CDR2 SNEGSKA (reference sequence). The CDR3 extends over 15 amino acids. Trimming cost V 6 bases and J 3 bases, with 20 bases left between them. CDR3 amino acids: CSASARGGGDTEAFF. In DNA, the CDR3 is TGCAGTGCCAGTGCTAGGGGAGGGGGGGACACTGAAGCTTTCTTT.